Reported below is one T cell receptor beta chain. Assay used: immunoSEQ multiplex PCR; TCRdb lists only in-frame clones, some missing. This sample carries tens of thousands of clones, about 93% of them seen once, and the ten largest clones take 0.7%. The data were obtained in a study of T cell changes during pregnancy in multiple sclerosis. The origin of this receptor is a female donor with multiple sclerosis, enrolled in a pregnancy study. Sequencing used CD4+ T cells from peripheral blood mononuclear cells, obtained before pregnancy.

CDR3 DNA sequence: TGCAGCGTACAGGGTTCGAATGAGCAGTTCTTC. The encoded protein is CSVQGSNEQFF. The J gene is TRBJ2-1, the V gene TRBV29-1; D perhaps matches TRBD1 (6 bases). Germline V lookup: CDR1 SQVTM, CDR2 ANQGSEA. V was clipped by 6 bases and J by 7 bases, with 10 bases between them. The CDR3 length is 11 residues.